This T cell receptor beta chain was obtained from a study of shared clonotypes between healthy human individuals. Study observations and caveats: Among a handful of donors, about 5% of naive CD4 clonotypes were found in common.

Germline values: CDR1 SGHTA, CDR2 FQGTGA. The CDR3 is made up of 14 amino acids. The ends were cut back, 5 bases at V and 5 bases at J, with 16 bases in the middle. It was into CD45RA+ naive and CD45RA-negative memory subsets that the CD4+ cells were split. At deep level, the assay was performed. Across several immunoSEQ plates, the genomic DNA of each subset was split evenly. Profiling relied on immunoSEQ multiplex PCR, and the TCRdb table lists in-frame clones only, not all of them. This table holds approximately 2.3 million clones, over 90% found once. With respect to this clone: Its antigen is not identified.

The sample was naive CD4+ T cells from PBMCs. Subset denoted: CD45RA+ positively selected. The receptor was derived from a man between 18 and 29 years old in good health. Some clones in this sample may be carry-over from other donors' samples. The rearrangement uses TRBV7-3 and TRBJ2-7, with D tentatively TRBD1 (5 bases). CDR3 DNA sequence: TGTGCCAGCAGCCTCGTGCAGGGTACCAACGAGCAGTACTTC. Its protein product is CASSLVQGTNEQYF.